This T cell receptor (beta chain) is from a study of memory CD4+ T cells and cytomegalovirus serostatus. Study background: Healthy Belgian adult donors included about nine CMV-positive and 24 CMV-negative people.

The sort gate was single viable CD3+CD4+CD8-CD45RO+ cells for memory CD4+ T cells. Total CD4+ T cells were enriched by CD4 positive selection. Germline trimming cut 4 bases from V and 6 bases from J; bases unmatched to any gene: 3. Germline V gives CDR1 LGHNA, CDR2 YNFKEQ. The CDR3 is 14 residues long. Original processing notes: After removing out-of-frame reads, approximately 2 million distinct TCRbeta sequences remained. The method was immunoSEQ multiplex PCR; TCRdb's version includes in-frame clones alone and lacks a portion of them. Clone size and V and J calls were adopted from that table, with D and trimming inferred from the DNA. The sample yields over 35,000 clones, around 78% seen once. Regarding this clone: What it binds is unknown.

The study, taken as a whole, reports: Of around 160 reported CMV TCRbeta sequences, some 67 were found in memory CD4+ repertoires.

The sequence was collected from an adult in good health and CMV-seronegative. The sample comprised memory CD4+ T cells from blood. The rearrangement uses TRBV4-2 and TRBJ2-1, with 10 bases identical to TRBD2. CDR3 nucleotide sequence: TGTGCCAGCAGCCCAGCGGGGGGGCGCAATGAGCAGTTCTTC. Translation: CASSPAGGRNEQFF.